The clone carrying this T cell receptor beta chain was recorded at least ten times. Antigen specificity is unknown. The read terminates 3 residues ahead of where the CDR3 ends, so the germline J gene completes it. The data stem from a study of T cell clonality in common variable immunodeficiency. Method: immunoSEQ multiplex PCR; TCRdb's copy keeps in-frame clones and lacks some. The sample contains approximately 44,000 clones, none occurring once; roughly 2.8% lies in the top ten. Study-wide results and caveats: In common variable immunodeficiency, TCR beta chains reportedly carried fewer deletions and N-nucleotide insertions. CVID subjects showed higher TCRbeta clonality than healthy controls.

The CDR3 is made up of 14 amino acids. V shed 7 bases, J shed 3 bases, and the junction held 9 bases outside the gene matches. The clonotype originates from a person aged 18 to 70 in good health. The rearrangement links TRBV12-3 or TRBV12-4 to TRBJ2-7, with 7 bases that match TRBD2. Sequenced sample: peripheral blood mononuclear cells. CDR3 DNA, as far as it was read: TGTGCCAGCACGGGCGGGAGTTCGGTCTACGAG. Translated: CASTGGSSVYE. The full-length CDR3 reads as CASTGGSSVYEQYF.